The 6 T cell receptor beta chains listed next were all sequenced from one sample in a study of human T cells and chemical hapten exposure. Time point indicated: patch test 2, 6 weeks after DPC sensitization. Sample treatment: therapeutic diphenylcyclopropenone sensitization with weekly scalp DPC. TCRdb itself ran the RACE reads through MiXCR, one entry per CDR3 protein. This repertoire shows 70,000 to 95,000 distinct CDR3 sequences, approximately 6.6% found once; its top ten account for under 1.5%. Source: whole blood, taken in connection with sensitization to the hapten diphenylcyclopropenone (DPC). The receptors were gathered from a woman aged 25 to 39 with alopecia areata. Some clones in this sample may be carry-over from other donors' samples.

This clonotype has ten or more counts. The chain has TRBV19 and TRBJ2-5; 12 bases are shared with TRBD1. J gave up 5 bases and V 3 bases, and 4 bases lay outside the gene matches. The germline CDR1 and CDR2 sequences are LNHDA and SQIVND (reference sequence). The CDR3 totals 15 residues. The DNA of the CDR3 is TGTGCCAGTAGTATCGGGACAGGGGGCAGGGAGACCCAGTACTTC. Amino acids: CASSIGTGGRETQYF.

This clonotype was found a few times. The chain has TRBV6-1 and TRBJ1-5, with D perhaps TRBD1 (5 bases). The V end lost 3 bases, the J end lost 6 bases, and 9 bases lay between the germline ends. The CDR3 totals 13 residues. The germline CDR1 and CDR2 sequences are MNHNS and SASEGT. DNA of the CDR3: TGTGCCAGCAGTGACAGGGAAGTTCAGCCCCAGCATTTT. Amino acids: CASSDREVQPQHF.

This clonotype was seen many times. The V gene is TRBV3-1, the J gene TRBJ1-1; no definite D call. The CDR3 consists of 15 residues. Trimming removed 0 bases at V and 4 bases at J, with 12 bases between. Germline lookup yields CDR1 LGHDT and CDR2 YNNKEL (reference sequence). The CDR3 spells CASSQEKRVTTEAFF. The CDR3 DNA reads as TGTGCCAGCAGCCAAGAGAAAAGGGTAACCACTGAAGCTTTCTTT.

This clonotype has just a few counts. The genes are TRBV2 and TRBJ1-4; a possible D gene is TRBD1 (6 bases). Trimming pared 6 bases from V and 3 bases from J, leaving 11 bases between. Germline V CDR1 and CDR2: SNHLY, FYNNEI. The CDR3 extends over 14 amino acids. This chain's CDR3 is CASRTGTPNEKLFF. The DNA for the CDR3 is TGTGCCAGCAGAACCGGGACACCTAATGAAAAACTGTTTTTT.

This clonotype was picked up many times. This chain's CDR3 is CASSSGDRGSNQPQHF. For the CDR3, the DNA is TGTGCCAGCAGCTCCGGAGACAGGGGCAGCAATCAGCCCCAGCATTTT. V usage is TRBV7-8 and J usage is TRBJ1-5; TRBD1 matches 8 bases. The V and J ends lost 4 bases and 1 base, in that order; junction bases with no gene match: 6. The length of the CDR3 is 16 residues. Germline loops: CDR1 SGHVS, CDR2 FQNEAQ.

At least ten counts were recorded for this clonotype. The genes are TRBV20-1 and TRBJ1-6; D is perhaps TRBD1 (5 bases). This CDR3 has 14 amino acids. The V gene lost 3 bases and the J gene lost 9 bases, with 15 bases spanning the gap. The germline gives CDR1 DFQATT, CDR2 SNEGSKA (reference sequence). The CDR3 nucleotides are TGCAGTGCTAGTTTTATGGGGGTTGGTTCACCCCTCCACTTT. Translating it yields CSASFMGVGSPLHF.